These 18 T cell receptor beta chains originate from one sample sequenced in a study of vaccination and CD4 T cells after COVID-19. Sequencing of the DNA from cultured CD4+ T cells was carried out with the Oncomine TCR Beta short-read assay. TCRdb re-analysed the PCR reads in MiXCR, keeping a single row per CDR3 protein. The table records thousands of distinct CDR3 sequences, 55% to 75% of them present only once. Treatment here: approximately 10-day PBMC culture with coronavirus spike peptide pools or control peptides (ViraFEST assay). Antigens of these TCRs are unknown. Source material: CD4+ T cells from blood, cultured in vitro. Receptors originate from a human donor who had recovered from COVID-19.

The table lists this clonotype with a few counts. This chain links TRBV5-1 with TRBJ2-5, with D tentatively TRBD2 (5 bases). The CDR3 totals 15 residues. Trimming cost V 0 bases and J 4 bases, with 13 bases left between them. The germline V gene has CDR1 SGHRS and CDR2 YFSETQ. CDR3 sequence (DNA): TGCGCCAGCAGCTTGGTTATGAGAGGAGGAGAGACCCAGTACTTC. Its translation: CASSLVMRGGETQYF.

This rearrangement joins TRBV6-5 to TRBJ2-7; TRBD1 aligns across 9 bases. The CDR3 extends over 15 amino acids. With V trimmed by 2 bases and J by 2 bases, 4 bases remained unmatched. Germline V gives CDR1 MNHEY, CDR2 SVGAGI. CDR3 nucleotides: TGTGCCAGCAGTTACGGGGGGACAGGGACCTACGAGCAGTACTTC. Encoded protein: CASSYGGTGTYEQYF.

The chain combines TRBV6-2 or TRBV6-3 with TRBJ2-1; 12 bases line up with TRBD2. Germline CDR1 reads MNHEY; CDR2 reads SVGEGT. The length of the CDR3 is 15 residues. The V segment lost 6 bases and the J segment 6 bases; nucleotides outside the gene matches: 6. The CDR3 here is CASSKTSGSINEQFF. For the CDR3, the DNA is TGTGCCAGCAGCAAGACTAGCGGGAGCATCAATGAGCAGTTCTTC.

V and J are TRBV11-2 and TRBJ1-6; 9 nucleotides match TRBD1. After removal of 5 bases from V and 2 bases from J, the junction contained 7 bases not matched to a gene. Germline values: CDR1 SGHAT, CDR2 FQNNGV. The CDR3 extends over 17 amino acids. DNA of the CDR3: TGTGCCAGCAGCATCCTACAGGGGGCCACCTATAATTCACCCCTCCACTTT. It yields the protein CASSILQGATYNSPLHF.

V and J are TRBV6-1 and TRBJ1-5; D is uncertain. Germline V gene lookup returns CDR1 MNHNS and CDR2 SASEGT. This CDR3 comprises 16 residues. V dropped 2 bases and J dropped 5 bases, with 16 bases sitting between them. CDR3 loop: CASSESPGRAHQPQHF. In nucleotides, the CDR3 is TGTGCCAGCAGTGAATCCCCCGGGAGGGCTCATCAGCCCCAGCATTTT.

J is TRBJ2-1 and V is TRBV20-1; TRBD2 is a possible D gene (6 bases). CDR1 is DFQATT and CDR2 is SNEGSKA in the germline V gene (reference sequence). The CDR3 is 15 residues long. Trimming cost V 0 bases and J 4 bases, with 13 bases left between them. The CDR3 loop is CSARDRREVYNEQFF. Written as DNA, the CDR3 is TGCAGTGCTAGAGATCGCAGGGAGGTTTACAATGAGCAGTTCTTC.

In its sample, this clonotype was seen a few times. The CDR3 DNA follows: TGTGCCAGCAGCCTAAACAGGGGACGGGAAAAACTGTTTTTT. Its protein product is CASSLNRGREKLFF. The V call is TRBV7-9, the J call TRBJ1-4; 7 positions agree with TRBD1. The CDR3 runs to 14 residues. The V gene end was trimmed by 5 bases and the J gene end by 8 bases; junction bases not matched to a gene: 8. Germline values: CDR1 SEHNR, CDR2 FQNEAQ (reference sequence). Full variable domain (remainder filled in from reference TRBV7-9 and TRBJ1-4): DTGVSQNPRHKITKRGQNVTFRCDPISEHNRLYWYRQTLGQGPEFLTYFQNEAQLEKSRLLSDRFSAERPKGSFSTLEIQRTEQGDSAMYLCASSLNRGREKLFFGSGTQLSVL.

Written as DNA, the CDR3 is TGTGCCAGTAGTATAAGCGGGACTAAACTTTGGGAGACCCAGTACTTC. Translating gives CASSISGTKLWETQYF. The chain has TRBV19 and TRBJ2-5; 7 nucleotides align to TRBD2. This CDR3 region has 16 residues. Per germline, CDR1 LNHDA and CDR2 SQIVND (reference sequence). V dropped 2 bases and J dropped 5; count of bases not matched to a gene: 11. Supplemented by reference TRBV19 and TRBJ2-5, the full variable domain reads DGGITQSPKYLFRKEGQNVTLSCEQNLNHDAMYWYRQDPGQGLRLIYYSQIVNDFQKGDIAEGYSVSREKKESFPLTVTSAQKNPTAFYLCASSISGTKLWETQYFGPGTRLLVL.

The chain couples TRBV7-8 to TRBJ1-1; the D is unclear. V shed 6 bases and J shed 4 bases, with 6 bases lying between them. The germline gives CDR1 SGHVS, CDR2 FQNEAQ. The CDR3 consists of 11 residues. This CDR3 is CASSLGTEAFF. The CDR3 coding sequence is TGTGCCAGCAGTCTAGGCACTGAAGCTTTCTTT.

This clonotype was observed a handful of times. The CDR3, as DNA: TGTGCCAGCAGTGAAGCCCCTACAGATACGCAGTATTTT. Residues: CASSEAPTDTQYF. The genes are TRBV6-1 and TRBJ2-3; D call uncertain. This CDR3 spans 13 amino acids. V dropped 0 bases and J dropped 3 bases, with 4 bases sitting between them. The germline CDR1 and CDR2 sequences are MNHNS and SASEGT.

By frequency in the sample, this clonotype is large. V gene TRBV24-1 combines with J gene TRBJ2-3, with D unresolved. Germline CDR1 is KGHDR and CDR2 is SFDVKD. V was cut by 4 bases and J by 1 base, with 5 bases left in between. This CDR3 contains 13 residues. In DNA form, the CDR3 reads TGTGCCACCAGTGAAGGAGGCACAGATACGCAGTATTTT. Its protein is CATSEGGTDTQYF.

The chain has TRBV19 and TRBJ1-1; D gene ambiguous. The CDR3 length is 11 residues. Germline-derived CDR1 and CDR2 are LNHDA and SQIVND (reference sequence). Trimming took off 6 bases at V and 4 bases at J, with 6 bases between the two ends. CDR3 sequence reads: CASSYSTEAFF. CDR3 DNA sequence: TGTGCCAGTAGCTACAGCACTGAAGCTTTCTTT.

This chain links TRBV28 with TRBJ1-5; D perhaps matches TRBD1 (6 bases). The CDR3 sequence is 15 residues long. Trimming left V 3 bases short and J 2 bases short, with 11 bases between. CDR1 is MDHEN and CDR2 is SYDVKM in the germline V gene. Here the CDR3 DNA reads TGTGCCAGCAGTTTCTTCAGGGGCCGCAATCAGCCCCAGCATTTT. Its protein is CASSFFRGRNQPQHF.

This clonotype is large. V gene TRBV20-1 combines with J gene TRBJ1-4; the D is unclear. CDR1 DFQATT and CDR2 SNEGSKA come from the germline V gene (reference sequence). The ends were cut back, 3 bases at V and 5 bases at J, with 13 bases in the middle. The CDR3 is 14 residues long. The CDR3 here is CSASANTVNEKLFF. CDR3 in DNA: TGCAGTGCTAGTGCTAACACAGTCAATGAAAAACTGTTTTTT.

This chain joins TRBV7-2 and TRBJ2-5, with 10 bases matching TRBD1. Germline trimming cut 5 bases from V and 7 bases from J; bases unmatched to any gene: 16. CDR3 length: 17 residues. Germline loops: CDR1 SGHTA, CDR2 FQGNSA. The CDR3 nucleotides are TGTGCCAGCAGCCCGAGCAGGGGGACAGGGGCCGGGGTGACCCAGTACTTC. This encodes CASSPSRGTGAGVTQYF.

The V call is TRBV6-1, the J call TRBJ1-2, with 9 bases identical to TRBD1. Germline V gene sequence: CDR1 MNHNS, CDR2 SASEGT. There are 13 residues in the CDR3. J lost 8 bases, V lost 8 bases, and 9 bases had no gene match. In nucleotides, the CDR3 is TGTGCCAGCCACCCCGGGACAGGGCTGGGCTACACCTTC. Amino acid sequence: CASHPGTGLGYTF.

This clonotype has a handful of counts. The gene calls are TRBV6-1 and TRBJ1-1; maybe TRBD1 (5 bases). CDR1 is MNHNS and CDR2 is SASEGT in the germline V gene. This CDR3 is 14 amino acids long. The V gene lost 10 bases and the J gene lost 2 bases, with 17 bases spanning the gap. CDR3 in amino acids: CAIQGQGGNTEAFF. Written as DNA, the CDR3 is TGTGCCATCCAAGGGCAGGGAGGAAACACTGAAGCTTTCTTT.

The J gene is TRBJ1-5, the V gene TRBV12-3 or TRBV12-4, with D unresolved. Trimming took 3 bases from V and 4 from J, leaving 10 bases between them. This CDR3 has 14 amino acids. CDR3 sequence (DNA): TGTGCCAGCAGTTTGTCGACATTTAATCAGCCCCAGCATTTT. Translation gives CASSLSTFNQPQHF.